This TCR beta chain was captured by sequencing in a study of blood T cell repertoires in COVID-19. Study in general: The United States, Italy and Spain supplied acute and convalescent COVID-19 samples. PBMCs, B-cell-depleted T cells, or T cells provided the cDNA or gDNA that made up the material.

Here immunoSEQ multiplex PCR was the method, and the copy in TCRdb shows in-frame clones only, minus some. The data show tens of thousands of clones, with roughly 90% seen just once and 3.5% to 5% held by the top ten. The CDR3 runs 15 residues. In germline, CDR1 is DFQATT, CDR2 SNEGSKA (reference sequence). V was shortened by 3 bases and J by 2 bases, with 17 bases between the two germline ends. This receptor was taken from a woman aged 80 or over with active or convalescent COVID-19. Input material: peripheral blood. This rearrangement joins TRBV20-1 to TRBJ2-7; tentatively, D is TRBD2 (6 bases). The DNA of the CDR3 is TGCAGTGCTAGTGGGAGGACTCTTCAGCCCTACGAGCAGTACTTC. Translated, it gives CSASGRTLQPYEQYF.